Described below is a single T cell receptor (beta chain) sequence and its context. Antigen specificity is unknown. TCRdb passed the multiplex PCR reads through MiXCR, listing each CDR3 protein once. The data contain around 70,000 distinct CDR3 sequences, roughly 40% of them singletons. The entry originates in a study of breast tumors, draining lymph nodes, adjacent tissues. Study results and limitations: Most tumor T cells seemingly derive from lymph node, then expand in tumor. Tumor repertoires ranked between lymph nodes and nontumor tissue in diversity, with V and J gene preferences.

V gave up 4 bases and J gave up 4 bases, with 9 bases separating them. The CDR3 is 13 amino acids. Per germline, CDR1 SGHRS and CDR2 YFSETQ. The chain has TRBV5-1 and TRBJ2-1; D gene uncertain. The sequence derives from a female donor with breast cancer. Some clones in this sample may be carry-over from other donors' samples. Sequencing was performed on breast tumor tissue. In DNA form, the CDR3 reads TGCGCCAGCAGCCGCACACCATACAATGAGCAGTTCTTC. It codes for CASSRTPYNEQFF. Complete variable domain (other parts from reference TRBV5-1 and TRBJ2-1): KAGVTQTPRYLIKTRGQQVTLSCSPISGHRSVSWYQQTPGQGLQFLFEYFSETQRNKGNFPGRFSGRQFSNSRSEMNVSTLELGDSALYLCASSRTPYNEQFFGPGTRLTVL.